These 14 T cell receptor beta chains share one sample of origin, sequenced in a study of blood T cells in healthy people across ages. Together with a sample-barcoded 5' primer, a J-beta primer mix was included in a second PCR lasting about 7 to 11 cycles. TCRdb called the 5' RACE reads again in MiXCR, with one record for every CDR3 protein. The sample has over 1,500,000 distinct CDR3 sequences; roughly 49% are singletons. The sequenced material came from blood. The receptors originated from a woman in her thirties or forties in good health.

This clonotype was seen once. The genes are TRBV11-2 and TRBJ2-7, with 7 bases matching TRBD1. The tail of the sequence fits TRBJ2-4 better, so the J call may be wrong. Looked up from germline, CDR1 is SGHAT and CDR2 is FQNNGV. The CDR3 has 13 residues. CDR3 loop: CASRPGQRNIQYF. In nucleotides, the CDR3 is TGTGCCAGCAGACCGGGACAGAGGAACATTCAGTACTTC.

The rearrangement joins TRBV12-3 or TRBV12-4 to TRBJ2-3, with 8 bases that match TRBD1. The trim removed 3 bases at V and 6 bases at J, leaving 5 bases unmatched. The CDR3 sequence is 14 residues long. The CDR3 loop is CASSFGQGVDTQYF. CDR3 nucleotide sequence: TGTGCCAGCAGTTTCGGACAGGGAGTTGATACGCAGTATTTT.

The CDR3 nucleotides are TGTGCCAGCAGCCCTAATTTCTCGGGAGAGACCCAGTACTTC. Its translation: CASSPNFSGETQYF. The rearrangement links TRBV6-2 or TRBV6-3 to TRBJ2-5; no reliable D call. This CDR3 is 14 amino acids long. V gave up 6 bases and J gave up 4 bases, with 15 bases separating them. Per germline, CDR1 MNHEY and CDR2 SVGEGT.

The chain links TRBV7-2 to TRBJ2-5, with D possibly called TRBD1 or TRBD2 (6 bases each). The CDR3 consists of 16 residues. Trimming took 2 bases from V and 1 from J, leaving 14 bases between them. Germline CDR1 is SGHTA and CDR2 is FQGNSA. CDR3 region: CASSLNPGAFQETQYF. Here the CDR3 DNA reads TGTGCCAGCAGCTTAAACCCGGGGGCCTTCCAAGAGACCCAGTACTTC.

The V call is TRBV15, the J call TRBJ2-1; D ambiguous. CDR3 length: 15 amino acids. The V gene's germline CDR1 is LNHNV and CDR2 YYDKDF (reference sequence). V was trimmed by 1 base and J by 2 bases, leaving 9 bases between them. This chain's CDR3 is CATSRVHSTYNEQFF. CDR3 DNA: TGTGCCACCAGCAGAGTGCATTCGACCTACAATGAGCAGTTCTTC.

V usage is TRBV27 and J usage is TRBJ2-3, with 7 bases that match TRBD2. Germline V lookup: CDR1 MNHEY, CDR2 SMNVEV (reference sequence). The CDR3 runs 16 residues. J gave up 1 base and V 6 bases, and 10 bases lay outside the gene matches. CDR3 DNA sequence: TGTGCCAGCAGCGCGTCTGCGGGGGTTCGCACAGATACGCAGTATTTT. This codes for CASSASAGVRTDTQYF.

This chain links TRBV7-8 with TRBJ1-1; possible D gene TRBD1, 6 bases. Trimming removed 2 bases at V and 6 bases at J, with 22 bases between. Germline CDR1 and CDR2: SGHVS and FQNEAQ. The CDR3 length is 17 residues. CDR3 sequence: CASSLSLMGGAGSEAFF. The CDR3 DNA is TGTGCCAGCAGCTTATCTCTTATGGGGGGCGCCGGGTCTGAAGCTTTCTTT.

V usage is TRBV20-1 and J usage is TRBJ2-5; tentatively, D is TRBD2 (6 bases). Germline assignment: CDR1 DFQATT and CDR2 SNEGSKA (reference sequence). The CDR3 contains 14 residues. Trimming took 4 bases from V and 11 from J, leaving 23 bases between them. The chain's CDR3 is CSATMGGGNNEQYF. CDR3 sequence (DNA): TGCAGTGCTACCATGGGAGGCGGGAACAATGAGCAGTACTTC.

This sequence joins TRBV12-3 or TRBV12-4 and TRBJ1-5; no reliable D call. Trimming took off 1 base at V and 2 bases at J, with 15 bases between the two ends. This CDR3 is built from 17 residues. The CDR3 nucleotides read TGTGCCAGCAGTTTAGATACCGGCGGGGTGCGCAATCAGCCCCAGCATTTT. This encodes CASSLDTGGVRNQPQHF.

This clonotype has just a few counts. V and J are TRBV7-2 and TRBJ2-3; the D gene is possibly TRBD2 (6 bases). Trimming left V 4 bases short and J 2 bases short, with 13 bases between. The germline V gene encodes CDR1 SGHTA and CDR2 FQGNSA. The CDR3 has 15 residues. CDR3 in DNA: TGTGCCAGCAGCTGGAATCTAGCGCCCACAGATACGCAGTATTTT. Protein product: CASSWNLAPTDTQYF.

The V and J genes are TRBV20-1 and TRBJ2-5; D is unresolved. The CDR3 runs 12 residues. The ends were cut back, 4 bases at V and 4 bases at J, with 10 bases in the middle. Germline CDR1 reads DFQATT; CDR2 reads SNEGSKA (reference sequence). The CDR3 DNA sequence: TGCAGTGCTAAAGATAGCTTAGAGACCCAGTACTTC. It translates to CSAKDSLETQYF.

V usage is TRBV7-2 and J usage is TRBJ2-7; possibly TRBD2 for D (6 bases). Per the germline V gene, CDR1 is SGHTA and CDR2 is FQGNSA. This CDR3 region has 13 residues. Trimming pared 5 bases from V and 6 bases from J, leaving 14 bases between. The CDR3, as DNA: TGTGCCAGCAGCCCGGAGGGTTTGGGCGAGCAGTACTTC. It specifies CASSPEGLGEQYF.

This clonotype was detected only once. A junction end diverges from the germline sequence, so it may reflect a read error. The J gene is TRBJ2-7, the V gene TRBV20-1; the match to TRBD2 covers 8 bases. Germline lookup yields CDR1 DFQATT and CDR2 SNEGSKA (reference sequence). The CDR3 is made up of 11 amino acids. CDR3 nucleotide sequence: TGCAGTGCCAGAGGGCTAGCGGGGCAGTACTTC. It encodes CSARGLAGQYF.

The table lists this clonotype with a few counts. The rearrangement uses TRBV6-2 or TRBV6-3 and TRBJ2-3, with D uncertain. Trimming took off 3 bases at V and 4 bases at J, with 14 bases between the two ends. In germline, CDR1 is MNHEY, CDR2 SVGEGT. This CDR3 is 15 amino acids long. CDR3 region: CASSYILGTADTQYF. CDR3 DNA sequence: TGTGCCAGCAGTTATATCCTAGGCACCGCAGATACGCAGTATTTT.